This TCR beta chain emerged from a study of CD8+ T cells in alopecia areata (dated by TCRdb to about 2018). For the wider study: In both human patients and the C3H/HeJ mouse model, the study applied high-throughput TCRbeta sequencing to look at T cell clonal expansion in alopecia areata. Human TCRbeta sequencing covered scalp tissue and sorted CD4+ and CD8+ peripheral blood T cells from patchy and totalis/universalis alopecia areata patients and healthy controls. RNA was obtained with the PAXgene miRNA kit for fixed scalp, the miRNeasy kit for PBMCs, and the RNeasy kit for mouse skin. TCRbeta CDR3 regions were amplified by immunoSEQ multiplex PCR using 35 Vbeta forward and 13 Jbeta reverse primers. Scalp clonality was compared among normal scalp (n=4), patchy alopecia areata scalp (n=8), and alopecia totalis/universalis scalp (n=8). Summary of the overall study and its limitations: Shared TCR sequences between patients were less evident than in mice, which may be partly attributable to HLA diversity in the patient population. Unlike mouse skin, which is dominated by gammadelta T cells, normal human skin has resident alphabeta T cells that are also sequenced, and this complicates analysis of the scalp TCR repertoire. Lesional scalp, especially in alopecia totalis/universalis, showed higher clonality and more expanded CD8+ clones than normal scalp, suggesting antigenic drive.

The library came from the immunoSEQ multiplex PCR assay. RNA was extracted from all samples and reverse transcribed into cDNA as template for TCR sequencing. First-strand cDNA was synthesized using SuperScript III with a 2:1 mix of oligo-dT and random hexamers. A synthetic immune receptor repertoire was used to gauge amplification bias, and whatever bias remained was removed computationally. As for the authors' bioinformatics: Raw reads were preprocessed to remove errors, and CDR3 was defined by IMGT conventions from the conserved cysteine to phenylalanine. To get clonality, Shannon entropy was normalized by log2 of the number of productive unique TCRs and the result was subtracted from 1. Scalp TCRbeta sequences were cross-referenced with sorted blood CD4 and CD8 repertoires so that the CD4 or CD8 identity of scalp clones could be inferred. What TCRdb holds here is the immuneACCESS table cut down to in-frame rearrangements. Part of the clones is not present; checked against another copy, under half of the missing clones reflect an unresolved V gene, and the others are unexplained. Clonal size and the V and J genes are those of that table, whereas D and trimming came from the DNA. The sample table shows some 8,000 clones, and less than 85% are seen once. The ten largest clones add up to about 2.9% of the sample.

In the germline V gene, CDR1 corresponds to SGHVS and CDR2 to FNYEAQ. V sheds 3 bases and J sheds 2 bases, leaving 10 bases between their ends. From the cysteine through the phenylalanine, the CDR3 covers 14 amino acids. Only the CDR3 region is kept as DNA, spanning 42 bases read in frame from base 1. In about five patients from the biomarker study, an additional sort separated CD25+CD127- cells out of the CD4+ cells. Lesional scalp punch biopsies and peripheral blood were collected from alopecia areata patients. PBMCs were isolated by density centrifugation and stained for CD3, CD4 and CD8, after which CD4+ and CD8+ T cells were sorted on a FACSAria. Alopecia areata patients who were not treated were recruited through a multicenter biomarker study. To note about this clone: Its cognate antigen has yet to be identified. Base qualities are missing; no much larger clone stands one base away.

The sequence was collected from a human donor with alopecia areata. Rearrangement joined TRBV7-6 to TRBJ2-5, with the D gene not clear enough to name. Sequencing was carried out using CD4+ Tregs sorted from blood. The sequenced DNA: TGTGCCAGCAGCTTTCACGGCCGACAAGAGACCCAGTACTTC. Its translation reads: CASSFHGRQETQYF.